The sample holds a few counts of the clone carrying this T cell receptor beta chain. Its antigen is not known. Semi-nested PCR with Nested Universal Primer A followed constant-region reverse priming of full-length variable regions. TCRdb re-analysed the 5' RACE reads in MiXCR, keeping a single row per CDR3 protein. The sample has 8,500 to 9,500 distinct CDR3 sequences; approximately 61% are singletons. There are 15 residues in the CDR3. Germline values: CDR1 LNHNV, CDR2 YYDKDF (reference sequence). The V end was cut by 5 bases, the J end by 8 bases, with 16 bases between. Whole-study results and caveats: In terms of TCR gene usage, tumor memory CD4+ T cells clustered together with blood and lymph node memory CD4+ cells, as well as with lymph node naive CD4+ cells.

Memory CD4+ T cells were sorted as CD4+CD45RO+CD25- cells. The receptor's source is a female donor with breast cancer. The V and J genes are TRBV15 and TRBJ1-6, with D possibly TRBD1 on 5 matching bases. The sample consisted of tumor-infiltrating memory CD4+ T cells sorted from the breast tumor. Stated subset: memory CD4+ T cells, CD4+CD45RO+CD25-. Here the CDR3 reads CATSPQRGSYSPLHF. The CDR3 nucleotides are TGTGCCACCAGCCCGCAGAGGGGTTCGTATTCACCCCTCCACTTT.